The clone carrying this T cell receptor (beta chain) came up many times. Its antigen remains unknown. These data belong to a study of CD8 T cells in ankylosing spondylitis. TCRdb reprocessed the 5' RACE reads via MiXCR and lists one record per CDR3 protein. Found here are around 150,000 distinct CDR3 sequences, about 7% of them singletons; the top ten hold over 10%. Study-wide results and limits: Clones linked to disease were reported to show significant enrichment in matched ankylosing spondylitis synovial fluid.

Germline loops: CDR1 KGHDR, CDR2 SFDVKD. V lost 3 bases, J lost 8 bases, and 16 bases lay in between. The CDR3 totals 15 residues. Source material: blood, either unsorted or a sorted T cell fraction (not recorded which). The receptor comes from a female donor with ankylosing spondylitis or in good health (not recorded which). The genes are TRBV24-1 and TRBJ2-1; D is perhaps TRBD1 (7 bases). The CDR3 DNA is TGTGCCACCAGTGATAGCGGGCAGGGGGGAGATGAGCAGTTCTTC. The encoded protein is CATSDSGQGGDEQFF.